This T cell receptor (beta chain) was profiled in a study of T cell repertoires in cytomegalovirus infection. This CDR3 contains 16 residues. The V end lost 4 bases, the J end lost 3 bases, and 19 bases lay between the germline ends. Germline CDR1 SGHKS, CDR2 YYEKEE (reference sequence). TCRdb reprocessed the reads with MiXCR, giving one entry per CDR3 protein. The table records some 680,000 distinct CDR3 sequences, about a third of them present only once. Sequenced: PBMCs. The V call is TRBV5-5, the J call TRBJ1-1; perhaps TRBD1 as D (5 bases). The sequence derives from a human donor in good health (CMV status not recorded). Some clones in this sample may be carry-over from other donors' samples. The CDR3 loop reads CASSRYLGEFDTEAFF. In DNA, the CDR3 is TGTGCCAGCAGCCGATACTTAGGGGAGTTTGACACTGAAGCTTTCTTT.